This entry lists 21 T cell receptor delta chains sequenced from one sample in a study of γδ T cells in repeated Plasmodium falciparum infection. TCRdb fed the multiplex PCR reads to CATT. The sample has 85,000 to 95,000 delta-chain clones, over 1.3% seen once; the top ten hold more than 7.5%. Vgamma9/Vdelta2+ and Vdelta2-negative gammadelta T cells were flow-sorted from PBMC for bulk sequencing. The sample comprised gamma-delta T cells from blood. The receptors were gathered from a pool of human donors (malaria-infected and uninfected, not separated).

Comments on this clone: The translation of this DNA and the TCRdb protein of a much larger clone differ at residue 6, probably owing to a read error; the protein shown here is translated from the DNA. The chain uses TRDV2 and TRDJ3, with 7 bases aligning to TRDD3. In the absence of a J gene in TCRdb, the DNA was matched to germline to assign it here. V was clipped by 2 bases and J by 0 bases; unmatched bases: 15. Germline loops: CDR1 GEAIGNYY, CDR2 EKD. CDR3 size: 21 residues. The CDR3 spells CACDIAPLGIEASWDTRQMFF. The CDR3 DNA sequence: TGTGCCTGTGACATCGCCCCTTTGGGGATAGAAGCCTCCTGGGACACCCGACAGATGTTTTTC.

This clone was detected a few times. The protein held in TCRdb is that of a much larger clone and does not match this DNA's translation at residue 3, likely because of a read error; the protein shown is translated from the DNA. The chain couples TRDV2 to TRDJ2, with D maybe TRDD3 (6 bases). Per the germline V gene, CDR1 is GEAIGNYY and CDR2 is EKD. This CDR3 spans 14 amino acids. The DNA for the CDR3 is TGTGCCTTTGACCCGCTGAGGGGGGACGCACAACTCTTCTTT. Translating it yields CAFDPLRGDAQLFF.

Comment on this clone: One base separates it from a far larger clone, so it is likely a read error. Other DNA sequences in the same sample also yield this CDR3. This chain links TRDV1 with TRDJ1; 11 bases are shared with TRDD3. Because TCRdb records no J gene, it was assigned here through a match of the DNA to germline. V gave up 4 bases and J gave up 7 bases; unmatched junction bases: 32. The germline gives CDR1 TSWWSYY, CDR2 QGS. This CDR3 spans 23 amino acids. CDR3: CALGAFFLRVMGDTPGVDGKLIF. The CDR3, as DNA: TGTGCTCTTGGGGCTTTCTTCCTACGCGTCATGGGGGATACGCCAGGGGTTGATGGTAAACTCATCTTT.

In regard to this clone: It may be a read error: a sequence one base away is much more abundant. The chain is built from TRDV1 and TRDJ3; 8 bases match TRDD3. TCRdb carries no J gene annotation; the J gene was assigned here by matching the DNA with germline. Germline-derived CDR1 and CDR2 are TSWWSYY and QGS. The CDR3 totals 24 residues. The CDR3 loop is CALGELRRLHYWGDIDWDTRQMFF. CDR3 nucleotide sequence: TGTGCCCTTGGGGAACTTCGACGACTACACTACTGGGGGGATATTGACTGGGACACCCGACAGATGTTTTTC.

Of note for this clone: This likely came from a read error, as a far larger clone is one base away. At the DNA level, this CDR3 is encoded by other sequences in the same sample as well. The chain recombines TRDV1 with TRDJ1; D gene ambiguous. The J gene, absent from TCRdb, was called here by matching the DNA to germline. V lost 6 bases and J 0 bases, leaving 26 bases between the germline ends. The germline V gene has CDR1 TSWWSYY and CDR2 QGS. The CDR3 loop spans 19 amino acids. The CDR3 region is CALGKSSFPLVLYTDKLIF. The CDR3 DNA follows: TGTGCTCTTGGTAAGAGTTCTTTTCCCTTAGTACTTTACACCGATAAACTCATCTTT.

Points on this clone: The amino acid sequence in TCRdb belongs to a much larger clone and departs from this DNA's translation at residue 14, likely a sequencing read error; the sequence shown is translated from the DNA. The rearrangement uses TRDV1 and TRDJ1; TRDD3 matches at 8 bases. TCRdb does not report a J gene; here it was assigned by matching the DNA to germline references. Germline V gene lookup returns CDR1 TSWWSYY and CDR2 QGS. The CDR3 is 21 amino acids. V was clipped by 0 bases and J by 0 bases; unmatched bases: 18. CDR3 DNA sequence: TGTGCTCTTGGGGAACTAGTGGCCCCTAAGTACTGGGGGTTGTACACCGATAAACTCATCTTT. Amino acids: CALGELVAPKYWGLYTDKLIF.

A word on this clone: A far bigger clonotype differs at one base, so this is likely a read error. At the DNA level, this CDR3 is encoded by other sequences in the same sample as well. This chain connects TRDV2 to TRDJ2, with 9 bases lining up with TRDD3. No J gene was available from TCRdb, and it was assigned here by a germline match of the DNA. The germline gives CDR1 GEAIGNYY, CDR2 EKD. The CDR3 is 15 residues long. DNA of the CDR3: TGTGCCTGCGACAGGGGGGATACTGTGACAGCACAACTCTTCTTT. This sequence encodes CACDRGDTVTAQLFF.

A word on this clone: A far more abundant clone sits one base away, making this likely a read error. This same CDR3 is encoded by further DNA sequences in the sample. The CDR3 bases are TGCGCCTGTGACACCGTTGGTGGGTCCATGTACACCGATAAACTCATCTTT. Its protein is CACDTVGGSMYTDKLIF. The chain employs TRDV2 and TRDJ1; D unclear. The V gene's germline CDR1 is GEAIGNYY and CDR2 EKD. CDR3 size: 17 residues.

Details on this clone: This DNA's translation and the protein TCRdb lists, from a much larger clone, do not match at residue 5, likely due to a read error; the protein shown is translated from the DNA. CDR3 sequence: CALGKIGKPILGDTGDKLIF. Written as DNA, the CDR3 is TGTGCTCTTGGGAAAATAGGTAAACCCATACTGGGGGATACGGGCGATAAACTCATCTTT. The chain couples TRDV1 to TRDJ1, with 13 bases identical to TRDD3. CDR1 and CDR2 (germline): TSWWSYY, QGS. V shed 5 bases, J shed 4 bases, and the junction held 19 bases outside the gene matches. The CDR3 totals 20 residues.

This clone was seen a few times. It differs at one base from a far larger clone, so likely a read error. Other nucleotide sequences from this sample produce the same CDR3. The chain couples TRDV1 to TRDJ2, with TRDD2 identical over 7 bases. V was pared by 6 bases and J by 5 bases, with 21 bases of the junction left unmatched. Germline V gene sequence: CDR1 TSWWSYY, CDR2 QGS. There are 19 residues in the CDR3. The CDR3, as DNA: TGTGCTCTTGGAGTCGTCTTCCTAAAGGGTATACGCCATACAGCACAACTCTTCTTT. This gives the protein CALGVVFLKGIRHTAQLFF.

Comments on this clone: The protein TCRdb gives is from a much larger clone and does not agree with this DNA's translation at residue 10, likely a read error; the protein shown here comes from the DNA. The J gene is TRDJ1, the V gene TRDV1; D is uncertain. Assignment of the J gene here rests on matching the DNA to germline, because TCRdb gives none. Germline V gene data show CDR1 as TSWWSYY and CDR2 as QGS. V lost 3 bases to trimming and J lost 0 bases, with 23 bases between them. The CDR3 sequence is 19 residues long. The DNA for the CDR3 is TGTGCTCTTGGGGAGCATGAAACTGTCGCAACACCTTACACCGATAAACTCATCTTT. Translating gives CALGEHETVATPYTDKLIF.

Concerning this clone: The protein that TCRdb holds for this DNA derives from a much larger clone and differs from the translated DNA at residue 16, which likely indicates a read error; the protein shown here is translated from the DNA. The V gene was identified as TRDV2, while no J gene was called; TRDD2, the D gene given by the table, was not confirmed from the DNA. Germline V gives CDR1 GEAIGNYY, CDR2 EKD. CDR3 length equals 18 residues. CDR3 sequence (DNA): TGTGCCTGTGACAACAACAATTCCCCTTCCCCTTACACCGATAAACCCATCTTT. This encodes CACDNNNSPSPYTDKPIF.

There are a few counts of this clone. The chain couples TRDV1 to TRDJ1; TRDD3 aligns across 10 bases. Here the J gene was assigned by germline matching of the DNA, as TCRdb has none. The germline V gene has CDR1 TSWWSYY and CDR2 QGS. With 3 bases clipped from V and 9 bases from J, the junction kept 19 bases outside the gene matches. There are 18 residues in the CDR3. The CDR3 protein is CALGDPLARYWGMEELIF. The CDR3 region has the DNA TGTGCTCTTGGGGACCCGCTCGCCCGCTACTGGGGGATGGAGGAACTCATCTTT.

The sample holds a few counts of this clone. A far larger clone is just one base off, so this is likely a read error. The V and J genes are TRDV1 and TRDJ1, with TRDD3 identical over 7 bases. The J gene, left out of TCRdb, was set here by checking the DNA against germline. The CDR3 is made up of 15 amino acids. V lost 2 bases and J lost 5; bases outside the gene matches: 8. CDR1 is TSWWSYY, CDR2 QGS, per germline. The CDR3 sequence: CALGEFLWGQDKLIF. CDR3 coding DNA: TGTGCTCTTGGGGAATTTCTCTGGGGGCAAGATAAACTCATCTTT.

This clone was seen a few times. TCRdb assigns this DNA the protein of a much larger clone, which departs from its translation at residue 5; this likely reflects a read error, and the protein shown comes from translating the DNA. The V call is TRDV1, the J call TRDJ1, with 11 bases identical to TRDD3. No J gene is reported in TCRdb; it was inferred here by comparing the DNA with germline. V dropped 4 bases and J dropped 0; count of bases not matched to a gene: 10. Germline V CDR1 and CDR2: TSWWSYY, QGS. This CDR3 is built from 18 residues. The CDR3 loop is CALGGCDWGIRYTDKLIF. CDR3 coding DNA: TGTGCTCTTGGGGGCTGTGATTGGGGGATACGGTACACCGATAAACTCATCTTT.

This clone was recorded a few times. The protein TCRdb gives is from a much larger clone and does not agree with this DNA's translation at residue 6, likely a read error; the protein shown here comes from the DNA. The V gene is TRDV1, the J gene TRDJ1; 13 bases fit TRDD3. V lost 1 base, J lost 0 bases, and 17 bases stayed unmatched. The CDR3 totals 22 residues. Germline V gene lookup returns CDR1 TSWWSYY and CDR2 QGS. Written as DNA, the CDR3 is TGTGCTCTTGGGGAACGGTGGCTACTGGGGGATACGTTGGGGTTGTACACCGATAAACTCATCTTT. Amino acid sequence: CALGERWLLGDTLGLYTDKLIF.

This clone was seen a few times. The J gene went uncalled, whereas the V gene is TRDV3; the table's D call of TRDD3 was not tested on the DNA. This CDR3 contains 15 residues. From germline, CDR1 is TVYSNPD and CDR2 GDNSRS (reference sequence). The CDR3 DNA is TGTGCCTTTAATCCGTACTGGGGGGTCACCGATAAACTCACCTTT. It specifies CAFNPYWGVTDKLTF.

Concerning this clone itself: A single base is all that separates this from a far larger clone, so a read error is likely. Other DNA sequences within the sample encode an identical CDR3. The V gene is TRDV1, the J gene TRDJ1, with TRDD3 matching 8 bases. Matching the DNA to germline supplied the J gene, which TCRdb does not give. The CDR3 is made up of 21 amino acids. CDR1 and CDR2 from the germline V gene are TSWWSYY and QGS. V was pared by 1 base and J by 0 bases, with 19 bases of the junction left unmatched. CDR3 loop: CALGERPFFPLLLGDTDKLIF. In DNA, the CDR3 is TGTGCTCTTGGGGAACGGCCCTTCTTCCCACTTTTACTGGGGGACACCGATAAACTCATCTTT.

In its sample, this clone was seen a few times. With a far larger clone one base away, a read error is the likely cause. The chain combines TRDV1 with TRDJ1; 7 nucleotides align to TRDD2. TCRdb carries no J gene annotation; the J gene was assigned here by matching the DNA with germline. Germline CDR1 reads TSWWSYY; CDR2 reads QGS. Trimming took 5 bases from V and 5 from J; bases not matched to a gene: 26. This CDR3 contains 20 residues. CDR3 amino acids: CALGKIRPSWAGGLTDKLIF. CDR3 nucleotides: TGTGCTCTTGGGAAAATCAGGCCTTCCTGGGCCGGGGGTTTAACTGATAAACTCATCTTT.

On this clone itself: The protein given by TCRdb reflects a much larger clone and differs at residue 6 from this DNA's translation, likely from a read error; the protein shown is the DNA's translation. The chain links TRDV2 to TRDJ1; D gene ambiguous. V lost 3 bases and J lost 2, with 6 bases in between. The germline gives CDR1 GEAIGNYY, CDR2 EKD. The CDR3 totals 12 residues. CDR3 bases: TGTGCCTGTGACTGGGAGACCGATAAACTCATCTTT. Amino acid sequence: CACDWETDKLIF.

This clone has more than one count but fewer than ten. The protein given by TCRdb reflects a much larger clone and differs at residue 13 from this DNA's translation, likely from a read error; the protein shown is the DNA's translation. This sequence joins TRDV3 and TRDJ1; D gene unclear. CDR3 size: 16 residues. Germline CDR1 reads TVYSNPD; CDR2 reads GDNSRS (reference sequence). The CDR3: CACRPLVTRYTDRLIF. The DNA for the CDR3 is TGTGCCTGCCGTCCTCTTGTGACAAGGTACACCGATAGACTCATCTTT. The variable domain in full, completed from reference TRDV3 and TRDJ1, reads CDKVTQSSPDQTVASGSEVVLLCTYDTVYSNPDLFWYRIRPDYSFQFVFYGDNSRSEGADFTQGRFSVKHILTQKAFHLVISPVRTEDSATYYCACRPLVTRYTDRLIFGKGTRVTVEP.